The 29 T cell receptor beta chains below come from one sample, sequenced in a study of blood T cells in healthy people across ages. Primed by a sample-barcoded 5' primer and a J-beta primer mix, a second PCR proceeded for about 7 to 11 cycles. TCRdb re-derived calls from the 5' RACE reads in MiXCR, one entry per CDR3 protein. Counted here are 1.5 million to 2 million distinct CDR3 sequences, 30% to 40% occurring once; the ten biggest clones make up roughly 23%. Material for sequencing was blood. The receptors originated from a human donor in good health.

This clonotype was found many times. The J gene is TRBJ2-3, the V gene TRBV12-3 or TRBV12-4; unclear D gene. The CDR3 length is 17 residues. The V end was cut by 7 bases, the J end by 1 base, with 21 bases between. CDR3 protein: CASTDRGPVLGTDTQYF. CDR3 in DNA: TGTGCCAGCACCGATCGAGGTCCAGTACTCGGCACAGATACGCAGTATTTT.

This chain joins TRBV28 and TRBJ2-4, with no clear D. The J call may be wrong; the DNA end is better matched by TRBJ2-7. There are 18 residues in the CDR3. The germline V gene encodes CDR1 MDHEN and CDR2 SYDVKM. As DNA, the CDR3 is TGTGCCAGCAGTTCCCACACCTTAAGGGCCTCCCCGGAATACGAGCAGTACTTC. It codes for CASSSHTLRASPEYEQYF.

This chain connects TRBV7-2 to TRBJ1-4; tentative D call: TRBD1 (5 bases). V lost 2 bases to trimming and J lost 8 bases, with 15 bases between them. Per germline, CDR1 SGHTA and CDR2 FQGNSA. CDR3 length: 15 amino acids. The DNA of the CDR3 is TGTGCCAGCAGCTTATCGGGGCAGGGCAGCGAAAAACTGTTTTTT. It codes for CASSLSGQGSEKLFF. Looking up the rest from reference TRBV7-2 and TRBJ1-4 gives the full variable domain: GAGVSQSPSNKVTEKGKDVELRCDPISGHTALYWYRQSLGQGLEFLIYFQGNSAPDKSGLPSDRFSAERTGGSVSTLTIQRTQQEDSAVYLCASSLSGQGSEKLFFGSGTQLSVL.

This sequence joins TRBV29-1 and TRBJ2-7, with TRBD1 matching over 8 bases. Trimming cost V 0 bases and J 0 bases; bases outside gene matches: 7. The CDR3 loop spans 16 amino acids. Germline CDR1 is SQVTM and CDR2 is ANQGSEA. The DNA of the CDR3 is TGCAGCGTTGAAGAACGCCGGACAGGGAACTCCTACGAGCAGTACTTC. Its protein is CSVEERRTGNSYEQYF.

The V call is TRBV9, the J call TRBJ1-1; D is undetermined. The CDR3 has 16 residues. Per the germline V gene, CDR1 is SGDLS and CDR2 is YYNGEE. V was pared by 0 bases and J by 0 bases, with 12 bases between. The CDR3 sequence is CASSVVPGFMNTEAFF. CDR3 DNA sequence: TGTGCCAGCAGCGTAGTACCGGGGTTCATGAACACTGAAGCTTTCTTT.

The chain recombines TRBV27 with TRBJ2-4; D is perhaps TRBD2 (7 bases). Germline V gene sequence: CDR1 MNHEY, CDR2 SMNVEV (reference sequence). Trimming removed 4 bases from V and 0 bases from J, with 13 bases in between. The CDR3 has 16 residues. CDR3 coding DNA: TGTGCCAGCAGTTCGGGGGGCGGTCTAGCCAAAAACATTCAGTACTTC. Its translation: CASSSGGGLAKNIQYF.

The chain couples TRBV7-6 to TRBJ1-2; the D gene is possibly TRBD1 (5 bases). The length of the CDR3 is 15 residues. V shed 3 bases and J shed 0 bases, with 11 bases lying between them. Germline loops: CDR1 SGHVS, CDR2 FNYEAQ. CDR3 nucleotide sequence: TGTGCCAGCAGCTTGGGGGTCACCACTAACTATGGCTACACCTTC. It encodes CASSLGVTTNYGYTF. The whole variable domain, remainder taken from reference TRBV7-6 and TRBJ1-2, is GAGVSQSPRYKVTKRGQDVALRCDPISGHVSLYWYRQALGQGPEFLTYFNYEAQQDKSGLPNDRFSAERPEGSISTLTIQRTEQRDSAMYRCASSLGVTTNYGYTFGSGTRLTVV.

This clonotype was found a few times. V usage is TRBV7-2 and J usage is TRBJ2-5; a weak D match, TRBD2 (5 bases). Germline assignment: CDR1 SGHTA and CDR2 FQGNSA. The CDR3 contains 17 residues. The ends were cut back, 0 bases at V and 2 bases at J, with 16 bases in the middle. CDR3 in DNA: TGTGCCAGCAGCTTAGCGATCGGGGTGTCATGGCAAGAGACCCAGTACTTC. Translated: CASSLAIGVSWQETQYF.

This clonotype came up once. The V gene is TRBV14, the J gene TRBJ2-5; no definite D call. The V gene's germline CDR1 is SGHDN and CDR2 FVKESK. Between the trimmed V and J ends, which lost 5 bases and 5 bases, there was a span of 15 bases. The CDR3 runs 14 residues. CDR3 coding DNA: TGTGCCAGCAGCTACCAAGGACCCCAGGAGACCCAGTACTTC. Translated, it gives CASSYQGPQETQYF. The whole variable domain, filled in from reference TRBV14 and TRBJ2-5, reads EAGVTQFPSHSVIEKGQTVTLRCDPISGHDNLYWYRRVMGKEIKFLLHFVKESKQDESGMPNNRFLAERTGGTYSTLKVQPAELEDSGVYFCASSYQGPQETQYFGPGTRLLVL.

The chain carries TRBV12-3 or TRBV12-4 and TRBJ2-5; D perhaps matches TRBD2 (6 bases). Trimming cost V 2 bases and J 3 bases, with 19 bases left between them. This CDR3 contains 17 residues. CDR3 coding DNA: TGTGCCAGCAGTTTACTCGACCTCCGGGACTGCAAAGAGACCCAGTACTTC. Protein product: CASSLLDLRDCKETQYF.

The chain combines TRBV29-1 with TRBJ2-3; 8 bases fit TRBD1. V dropped 3 bases and J dropped 2; count of bases not matched to a gene: 10. CDR1 is SQVTM, CDR2 ANQGSEA, per germline. The CDR3 length is 16 residues. CDR3 coding DNA: TGCAGCGTTGATAACTCAAGGGACAGGCTCACAGATACGCAGTATTTT. Translated: CSVDNSRDRLTDTQYF.

V gene TRBV3-1 combines with J gene TRBJ1-2, with D hard to call. The CDR3 has 11 residues. The V gene lost 4 bases and the J gene lost 10 bases, with 10 bases spanning the gap. Germline CDR1 is LGHDT and CDR2 is YNNKEL (reference sequence). The CDR3 DNA sequence: TGTGCCAGCAGCCTTGACGGTATCTACACCTTC. It specifies CASSLDGIYTF.

This clonotype has ten or more counts. This chain connects TRBV7-9 to TRBJ2-7, with 7 nucleotides matching TRBD2. CDR1 SEHNR and CDR2 FQNEAQ come from the germline V gene (reference sequence). V lost 2 bases to trimming and J lost 3 bases; unmatched junction nucleotides: 1. This CDR3 region has 13 residues. The CDR3 nucleotides are TGTGCCAGCAGCTTAAGGGACTACTACGAGCAGTACTTC. Its protein is CASSLRDYYEQYF.

This clonotype has only a few counts. The V call is TRBV5-1, the J call TRBJ1-1; D is possibly TRBD1 (5 bases). Germline assignment: CDR1 SGHRS and CDR2 YFSETQ. The CDR3 totals 14 residues. Trimming stripped 7 bases from V and 5 bases from J, with 18 bases between. This CDR3 is CASGRDGVTTEAFF. Written as DNA, the CDR3 is TGCGCCAGCGGGAGGGACGGGGTAACTACTGAAGCTTTCTTT.

In this sample, this clonotype turned up a few times. V usage is TRBV6-2 or TRBV6-3 and J usage is TRBJ1-1, with D unclear. The CDR3 is made up of 12 amino acids. The germline gives CDR1 MNHEY, CDR2 SVGEGT. V was trimmed by 0 bases and J by 4 bases, leaving 3 bases between them. The chain's CDR3 is CASSYSPTEAFF. In DNA form, the CDR3 reads TGTGCCAGCAGTTACTCCCCCACTGAAGCTTTCTTT.

This clonotype was seen a few times. This chain links TRBV7-2 with TRBJ2-7, with D uncertain. The CDR3 is 14 amino acids. Germline CDR1 is SGHTA and CDR2 is FQGNSA. Trimming cost V 3 bases and J 2 bases, with 11 bases left between them. The CDR3 region has the DNA TGTGCCAGCAGCTTTAATTCTGGCCCCTACGAGCAGTACTTC. Its translation: CASSFNSGPYEQYF.

The chain employs TRBV10-3 and TRBJ2-5; D gene ambiguous. The J call may be mistaken, given a closer DNA end match to TRBJ2-7. The CDR3 contains 15 residues. The V gene's germline CDR1 is ENHRY and CDR2 SYGVKD. As DNA, the CDR3 is TGTGCCATCAGTGATTTAACCTACCCTACGACCGAGCAGTACTTC. This translates into CAISDLTYPTTEQYF.

The V and J genes are TRBV11-1 and TRBJ2-1; 8 positions agree with TRBD1. V lost 5 bases and J lost 6; bases outside the gene matches: 12. Germline CDR1 SGHAT, CDR2 FQDESV (reference sequence). The CDR3 extends over 16 amino acids. CDR3 residues: CASSVRDRGGRNEQFF. The CDR3 DNA reads TGTGCCAGCAGCGTCCGAGACAGGGGAGGTCGCAATGAGCAGTTCTTC.

The chain carries TRBV6-1 and TRBJ2-3, with TRBD2 as a possible D gene (5 bases). The CDR3 runs to 13 residues. Germline CDR1 and CDR2: MNHNS and SASEGT. V shed 7 bases and J shed 3 bases, with 11 bases lying between them. The CDR3: CASIEGITDTQYF. Written as DNA, the CDR3 is TGTGCCAGCATAGAGGGCATTACAGATACGCAGTATTTT.

This sequence joins TRBV4-1 and TRBJ1-2, with D possibly matching TRBD1 (5 bases). This CDR3 contains 19 residues. Looked up from germline, CDR1 is MGHRA and CDR2 is YSYEKL. Trimming pared 4 bases from V and 2 bases from J, leaving 26 bases between. The chain's CDR3 is CASSREQGDLLSLNYGYTF. CDR3 nucleotides: TGCGCCAGCAGCCGAGAGCAGGGCGACTTACTATCATTGAACTATGGCTACACCTTC.

This chain joins TRBV27 and TRBJ2-7; either TRBD1 or TRBD2 may fit D (5 bases each). V gave up 5 bases and J gave up 3 bases, with 14 bases separating them. Germline V CDR1 and CDR2: MNHEY, SMNVEV (reference sequence). This CDR3 spans 14 amino acids. The CDR3 spells CASSRQGAIYEQYF. The CDR3 DNA sequence: TGTGCCAGCAGTCGGCAGGGAGCGATCTACGAGCAGTACTTC.

This clonotype was seen repeatedly, ten times or more. The chain employs TRBV20-1 and TRBJ2-3, with 15 bases matching TRBD2. Germline V CDR1 and CDR2: DFQATT, SNEGSKA (reference sequence). Losses at the gene ends were 1 base for V and 0 bases for J; bases not matched to a gene: 11. There are 20 residues in the CDR3. The CDR3 DNA reads TGCAGTGCTAGAGTCCCGGGACTAGCGGGGGGTACTACTAGCACAGATACGCAGTATTTT. This gives the protein CSARVPGLAGGTTSTDTQYF.

The chain recombines TRBV6-1 with TRBJ1-5, with D perhaps TRBD1 (5 bases). V was trimmed by 5 bases and J by 0 bases, leaving 17 bases between them. The germline CDR1 and CDR2 sequences are MNHNS and SASEGT. This CDR3 comprises 17 residues. The CDR3 is CASSKGPGQYSNQPQHF. CDR3 DNA: TGTGCCAGCAGTAAAGGTCCAGGGCAATATAGCAATCAGCCCCAGCATTTT.

The gene calls are TRBV6-6 and TRBJ2-1; D remains ambiguous. The CDR3 contains 11 residues. Germline CDR1 and CDR2: MNHNY and SVGAGI (reference sequence). Trimming removed 4 bases at V and 13 bases at J, with 11 bases between. The DNA of the CDR3 is TGTGCCAGCAGTTCCGTCGGCCGACAGTTCTTC. Encoded protein: CASSSVGRQFF.

The chain couples TRBV20-1 to TRBJ2-1; 11 bases are a match to TRBD2. The CDR3 consists of 14 residues. The germline V gene has CDR1 DFQATT and CDR2 SNEGSKA (reference sequence). The V segment lost 6 bases and the J segment 8 bases; nucleotides outside the gene matches: 9. The CDR3 spells CSAKRLAGSDEQFF. CDR3 bases: TGCAGTGCGAAAAGACTAGCGGGGAGCGATGAGCAGTTCTTC.

The chain links TRBV27 to TRBJ2-1; TRBD2 matches 13 bases. Germline lookup yields CDR1 MNHEY and CDR2 SMNVEV (reference sequence). V lost 2 bases, J lost 8 bases, and 6 bases stayed unmatched. CDR3 length: 16 residues. DNA of the CDR3: TGTGCCAGCAGTTTAATACTAGCGGGGGGGCCCGATGAGCAGTTCTTC. It encodes CASSLILAGGPDEQFF.

The chain employs TRBV4-3 and TRBJ1-2, with 8 bases aligning to TRBD1. The V and J ends lost 1 base and 8 bases, in that order; junction bases with no gene match: 12. Germline-derived CDR1 and CDR2 are LGHNA and YSLEER. This CDR3 has 16 residues. The CDR3 nucleotides are TGCGCCAGCAGCCAAGTGGGAGGCCGCCGACAGGGGGGCTACACCTTC. It is translated as CASSQVGGRRQGGYTF.

CDR3 protein: CASRTRLRSNYGYTF. The CDR3 DNA sequence: TGTGCCAGCAGAACCCGCCTGAGATCTAACTATGGCTACACCTTC. The rearrangement uses TRBV6-5 and TRBJ1-2; no firm D call. The V gene's germline CDR1 is MNHEY and CDR2 SVGAGI. The CDR3 sequence is 15 residues long. The germline V and J ends were trimmed by 6 bases and 0 bases, with 14 bases remaining between them.

This sequence joins TRBV29-1 and TRBJ1-1; no clear D. The CDR3 extends over 12 amino acids. Trimming pared 4 bases from V and 5 bases from J, leaving 11 bases between. Per the germline V gene, CDR1 is SQVTM and CDR2 is ANQGSEA. DNA of the CDR3: TGCAGCGTTGCAGGCGTTGGAACTGAAGCTTTCTTT. This codes for CSVAGVGTEAFF. The complete variable domain, with remaining parts taken from reference TRBV29-1 and TRBJ1-1, reads SAVISQKPSRDICQRGTSLTIQCQVDSQVTMMFWYRQQPGQSLTLIATANQGSEATYESGFVIDKFPISRPNLTFSTLTVSNMSPEDSSIYLCSVAGVGTEAFFGQGTRLTVV.